The 15 T cell receptor beta chains reported below all come from one sample, sequenced in a study of blood T cell repertoires in COVID-19 (dated by TCRdb to 2018 to 2020). The library relied on the immunoSEQ multiplex PCR assay. The table comes from immuneACCESS by way of TCRdb, which keeps in-frame sequences with V and J called. Part of the clones is missing from these tables; in studies checked, under half for an unresolved V gene and the rest for unknown reasons. For this sample there are a few hundred thousand clones; 75% to 90% appear just once. The top ten clones comprise roughly 4% of the sample. The sequencing sample was made of PBMCs or T cells enriched from blood (not recorded which). These receptors were collected from a woman aged 25-40 years who had recovered from COVID-19.

The DNA of the CDR3 is TGTGCCAGTAGTATCGGCAGGGGAACTCCTAACGAGCAGTACTTC. Its translation is CASSIGRGTPNEQYF. The rearrangement uses TRBV19 and TRBJ2-7; possible D gene TRBD1, 6 bases. The CDR3 is made up of 15 amino acids. The V end lost 3 bases, the J end lost 5 bases, and 17 bases lay between the germline ends. Germline lookup yields CDR1 LNHDA and CDR2 SQIVND (reference sequence).

The CDR3 here is CASSEGQGNFNSYNSPLHF. The DNA for the CDR3 is TGTGCCAGCAGTGAGGGACAGGGGAACTTTAATTCCTATAATTCACCCCTCCACTTT. This chain links TRBV2 with TRBJ1-6; 10 bases match TRBD1. The CDR3 runs 19 residues. Germline CDR1 is SNHLY and CDR2 is FYNNEI. V trimming: 3 bases; J trimming: 1 base; junction bases outside the gene matches: 9.

V usage is TRBV7-9 and J usage is TRBJ1-2; D is perhaps TRBD1 (6 bases). Between the trimmed V and J ends, which lost 1 base and 0 bases, there was a span of 9 bases. Germline V gene lookup returns CDR1 SEHNR and CDR2 FQNEAQ (reference sequence). CDR3 length: 15 amino acids. CDR3 region: CASSLVDSPNYGYTF. The CDR3 DNA reads as TGTGCCAGCAGCTTAGTGGACAGTCCTAACTATGGCTACACCTTC.

J is TRBJ1-4 and V is TRBV6-4; 11 bases match TRBD1. Germline V gene sequence: CDR1 MRHNA, CDR2 SNTAGT. V shed 4 bases and J 10 bases; nucleotides not matched to a gene: 5. This CDR3 is built from 14 residues. CDR3 protein: CASSGTGGFGKLFF. In nucleotides, the CDR3 is TGTGCCAGCAGTGGGACAGGGGGCTTTGGAAAACTGTTTTTT.

The V call is TRBV11-2, the J call TRBJ2-1, with 8 bases fitting TRBD1. This CDR3 is built from 15 residues. Germline trimming cut 7 bases from V and 4 bases from J; bases unmatched to any gene: 9. Germline lookup yields CDR1 SGHAT and CDR2 FQNNGV. CDR3 nucleotides: TGTGCCAGCATCCCCGGGGACAGGCTGTACAATGAGCAGTTCTTC. Encoded protein: CASIPGDRLYNEQFF. Drawing the rest from reference TRBV11-2 and TRBJ2-1, the complete variable domain is EAGVAQSPRYKIIEKRQSVAFWCNPISGHATLYWYQQILGQGPKLLIQFQNNGVVDDSQLPKDRFSAERLKGVDSTLKIQPAKLEDSAVYLCASIPGDRLYNEQFFGPGTRLTVL.

This sequence joins TRBV11-2 and TRBJ1-1; D gene uncertain. Germline V gene sequence: CDR1 SGHAT, CDR2 FQNNGV. V was shortened by 5 bases and J by 6 bases, with 16 bases between the two germline ends. The CDR3 spans 14 residues. The CDR3 is CASSPRNGGPEAFF. The CDR3, as DNA: TGTGCCAGCAGCCCCAGAAATGGTGGCCCTGAAGCTTTCTTT.

The gene calls are TRBV7-9 and TRBJ2-3, with D possibly matching TRBD2 (5 bases). V dropped 5 bases and J dropped 6 bases, with 27 bases sitting between them. This CDR3 has 18 residues. Per germline, CDR1 SEHNR and CDR2 FQNEAQ (reference sequence). CDR3 loop: CASSASMGTLQEADTQYF. The CDR3 nucleotides are TGTGCCAGCAGCGCTAGTATGGGAACGCTCCAGGAGGCGGATACGCAGTATTTT.

The chain uses TRBV15 and TRBJ2-1, with D perhaps matching TRBD1 (5 bases). From germline, CDR1 is LNHNV and CDR2 YYDKDF (reference sequence). V was shortened by 0 bases and J by 15 bases, with 12 bases between the two germline ends. CDR3 length: 12 residues. CDR3 sequence (DNA): TGTGCCACCAGCAGAGATTTCGACCAGGGGTTCTTC. Its translation: CATSRDFDQGFF.

The V call is TRBV28, the J call TRBJ1-2; the D gene is possibly TRBD1 (6 bases). This CDR3 is built from 14 residues. Germline CDR1 MDHEN, CDR2 SYDVKM. The V gene lost 7 bases and the J gene lost 8 bases, with 20 bases spanning the gap. This chain's CDR3 is CASTTTRGRLGYTF. The CDR3 DNA reads TGTGCCAGCACCACTACCAGGGGCCGATTAGGCTACACCTTC.

V and J are TRBV7-2 and TRBJ2-1; the match to TRBD2 covers 12 bases. CDR1 and CDR2 from the germline V gene are SGHTA and FQGNSA. Trimming removed 2 bases from V and 9 bases from J; junction bases left unmatched: 8. This CDR3 has 16 residues. DNA for the CDR3: TGTGCCAGCAGCTTACTAGCGGGAGGGCCAAAGGGTGAGCAGTTCTTC. Its protein is CASSLLAGGPKGEQFF.

The chain carries TRBV10-1 and TRBJ2-5, with no clear D. The V and J ends lost 3 bases and 1 base respectively, with 6 bases between them. The CDR3 contains 13 residues. CDR1 is WNHNN, CDR2 SYGVQD, per germline (reference sequence). The CDR3 region has the DNA TGCGCCAGCAGTGACCCGTTCCAAGAGACCCAGTACTTC. Translated: CASSDPFQETQYF.

In its sample, this clone was seen once. The V call is TRBV14, the J call TRBJ2-7; 8 bases are a match to TRBD1. CDR1 is SGHDN, CDR2 FVKESK, per germline. V lost 4 bases to trimming and J lost 3 bases; unmatched junction nucleotides: 5. The CDR3 runs 14 residues. CDR3 coding DNA: TGTGCCAGCAGCCTAGGACAGGGATTCTACGAGCAGTACTTC. Protein: CASSLGQGFYEQYF.

The gene calls are TRBV18 and TRBJ1-6; D not resolved. V was cut by 1 base and J by 0 bases, with 10 bases left in between. Germline values: CDR1 KGHSH, CDR2 LQKENI. The CDR3 is 17 amino acids. CDR3 bases: TGTGCCAGCTCACCACGAGGTCCCAGCTCCTATAATTCACCCCTCCACTTT. This translates into CASSPRGPSSYNSPLHF.

This clone has only a few counts. The V and J genes are TRBV2 and TRBJ2-3; 9 bases are shared with TRBD1. V lost 6 bases, J lost 1 base, and 5 bases stayed unmatched. Germline loops: CDR1 SNHLY, CDR2 FYNNEI. The CDR3 length is 15 residues. CDR3 protein: CASSRQGEGTDTQYF. CDR3 DNA: TGTGCCAGCAGCAGACAGGGGGAAGGCACAGATACGCAGTATTTT.

CDR3 region: CASKILQGGYGYTF. CDR3 DNA: TGTGCCAGCAAAATCTTACAGGGGGGCTATGGCTACACCTTC. V gene TRBV6-5 combines with J gene TRBJ1-2, with 8 bases fitting TRBD1. The V gene's germline CDR1 is MNHEY and CDR2 SVGAGI. This CDR3 has 14 residues. J gave up 4 bases and V 7 bases, and 8 bases lay outside the gene matches.